One sample yielded the 28 T cell receptor beta chains listed below, sequenced in a study of control samples from healthy donors and cancer patients. This table comes from immunoSEQ multiplex PCR, and its TCRdb copy is limited to in-frame clones, with some not included. The sample has more than 150,000 clones, 85% to 95% seen once; the top ten hold more than 1.2%. The sequenced sample was blood. These receptors were taken from a young man in good health.

The CDR3 region is CASSEVQGNTIYF. Here the CDR3 DNA reads TGTGCCAGCAGTGAAGTACAGGGTAACACCATATATTTT. The chain has TRBV2 and TRBJ1-3; D might be TRBD1 (6 bases). V was cut by 1 base and J by 7 bases, with 8 bases left in between. Germline values: CDR1 SNHLY, CDR2 FYNNEI. This CDR3 is 13 amino acids long.

This clone was counted a single time. The V and J genes are TRBV6-5 and TRBJ1-5, with D possibly TRBD1 on 5 matching bases. The V and J ends lost 4 bases and 6 bases respectively, with 10 bases between them. Germline CDR1 is MNHEY and CDR2 is SVGAGI. The CDR3 runs to 13 residues. This chain's CDR3 is CASSLVQGQPQHF. The CDR3 DNA reads TGTGCCAGCAGTTTGGTGCAGGGTCAGCCCCAGCATTTT.

V is TRBV27 and J is TRBJ1-2, with 8 bases fitting TRBD1. After removal of 7 bases from V and 4 bases from J, the junction contained 14 bases not matched to a gene. CDR1 is MNHEY, CDR2 SMNVEV, per germline (reference sequence). The CDR3 consists of 16 residues. The CDR3 DNA sequence: TGTGCCAGCATCTGGTTTCCGGGACAGGTAGGCTATGGCTACACCTTC. It codes for CASIWFPGQVGYGYTF.

This chain connects TRBV2 to TRBJ1-5, with 7 bases matching TRBD1. The CDR3 runs to 15 residues. Looked up from germline, CDR1 is SNHLY and CDR2 is FYNNEI. Trimming took 1 base from V and 3 from J; bases not matched to a gene: 3. This CDR3 is CASSEGGTVNQPQHF. Here the CDR3 DNA reads TGTGCCAGCAGTGAAGGTGGGACAGTCAATCAGCCCCAGCATTTT.

The genes are TRBV5-5 and TRBJ1-1; tentatively, D is TRBD1 (5 bases). The CDR3 loop spans 17 amino acids. Trimming pared 0 bases from V and 1 base from J, leaving 16 bases between. CDR1 and CDR2 from the germline V gene are SGHKS and YYEKEE (reference sequence). CDR3 DNA: TGTGCCAGCAGCTTGGTGGCCCTCAGGGATCGGAACACTGAAGCTTTCTTT. Amino acids: CASSLVALRDRNTEAFF.

This chain joins TRBV3-1 (or the pseudogene TRBV3-2) and TRBJ1-2; TRBD1 is a possible D gene (5 bases). Germline assignment: CDR1 LGHDT and CDR2 YNNKEL (reference sequence). The CDR3 is 11 residues long. V lost 5 bases, J lost 7 bases, and 8 bases lay in between. The CDR3: CASSAGFGYTF. The CDR3 DNA follows: TGTGCCAGCAGCGCAGGGTTTGGCTACACCTTC.

This chain joins TRBV11-3 and TRBJ2-3; 8 bases match TRBD2. Trimming cost V 5 bases and J 3 bases; bases outside gene matches: 10. Germline loops: CDR1 SGHNT, CDR2 YENEEA. The CDR3 runs 16 residues. CDR3 residues: CASSTSWGLGTDTQYF. Here the CDR3 DNA reads TGTGCCAGCAGCACATCTTGGGGACTAGGGACAGATACGCAGTATTTT.

The V gene is TRBV9, the J gene TRBJ1-6; unclear D gene. Trimming stripped 0 bases from V and 14 bases from J, with 21 bases between. The CDR3 consists of 16 residues. CDR1 and CDR2 from the germline V gene are SGDLS and YYNGEE. CDR3 amino acids: CASSVGPPLGIPALHF. The CDR3 region has the DNA TGTGCCAGCAGCGTAGGGCCACCCCTAGGAATCCCGGCCCTCCACTTT.

This chain links TRBV12-3 or TRBV12-4 with TRBJ2-1; D gene uncertain. The CDR3 extends over 13 amino acids. V shed 2 bases and J shed 6 bases, with 8 bases lying between them. The CDR3 coding sequence is TGTGCCAGCAGTTTAAACGTCGTCAATGAGCAGTTCTTC. Translating it yields CASSLNVVNEQFF.

Of note for this clone: The identical CDR3 is also encoded by other nucleotide sequences in the sample. The chain links TRBV7-2 to TRBJ2-1; D not certain. The CDR3 length is 14 residues. Trimming stripped 5 bases from V and 0 bases from J, with 8 bases between. From germline, CDR1 is SGHTA and CDR2 FQGNSA. The CDR3 is CASSLSSSYNEQFF. CDR3 DNA: TGTGCCAGCAGCCTTAGCAGCTCCTACAATGAGCAGTTCTTC.

The chain links TRBV19 to TRBJ1-4, with D unresolved. Trimming left V 7 bases short and J 7 bases short, with 13 bases between. This CDR3 contains 13 residues. Germline V lookup: CDR1 LNHDA, CDR2 SQIVND (reference sequence). The CDR3 loop reads CASTSAEGEKLFF. The CDR3 region has the DNA TGTGCCAGTACCAGCGCGGAGGGTGAAAAACTGTTTTTT. The full variable domain, completed using reference TRBV19 and TRBJ1-4, is DGGITQSPKYLFRKEGQNVTLSCEQNLNHDAMYWYRQDPGQGLRLIYYSQIVNDFQKGDIAEGYSVSREKKESFPLTVTSAQKNPTAFYLCASTSAEGEKLFFGSGTQLSVL.

The CDR3 sequence: CASTYGGRNTDTQYF. DNA for the CDR3: TGTGCCAGTACTTACGGGGGACGTAACACAGATACGCAGTATTTT. The chain carries TRBV19 and TRBJ2-3; a weak D match, TRBD2 (6 bases). CDR1 and CDR2 from the germline V gene are LNHDA and SQIVND (reference sequence). This CDR3 is 15 amino acids long. Deletions cut 7 bases from V and 2 bases from J, with 16 bases between.

The chain joins TRBV6-1 to TRBJ1-6; no clear D gene. Germline V gene lookup returns CDR1 MNHNS and CDR2 SASEGT. With 2 bases removed from V and 0 bases from J, the gap between germline ends came to 14 bases. There are 18 residues in the CDR3. The CDR3 DNA is TGTGCCAGCAGTGAAAAGGTGGGGAGCAGCTCCTATAATTCACCCCTCCACTTT. This encodes CASSEKVGSSSYNSPLHF.

V is TRBV12-3 or TRBV12-4 and J is TRBJ2-7; D is uncertain. The CDR3 is 13 residues long. Trimming took off 6 bases at V and 7 bases at J, with 16 bases between the two ends. CDR3 coding DNA: TGTGCCAGCAGCCGAATAGAAGAAGGAGAGCAGTACTTC. This gives the protein CASSRIEEGEQYF.

The chain joins TRBV30 to TRBJ1-2, with D perhaps TRBD1 (5 bases). This CDR3 comprises 15 residues. Between the trimmed V and J ends, which lost 1 base and 3 bases, there was a span of 15 bases. Germline CDR1 and CDR2: GTSNPN and SVGIG (reference sequence). This CDR3 is CAWSAGRGVDYGYTF. The CDR3, as DNA: TGTGCCTGGAGTGCCGGGCGGGGGGTTGACTATGGCTACACCTTC.

The chain recombines TRBV10-3 with TRBJ1-3; TRBD1 agrees at 7 bases. V lost 6 bases, J lost 0 bases, and 11 bases stayed unmatched. This CDR3 spans 17 amino acids. The germline V gene has CDR1 ENHRY and CDR2 SYGVKD. The CDR3 loop is CAIRGQNLESSGNTIYF. In DNA, the CDR3 is TGTGCCATCAGGGGACAGAATCTCGAGAGCTCTGGAAACACCATATATTTT.

This rearrangement joins TRBV6-5 to TRBJ2-1; 10 bases are shared with TRBD1. The ends lost 5 bases at V and 7 bases at J; junction bases unmatched: 5. This CDR3 region has 14 residues. Germline V CDR1 and CDR2: MNHEY, SVGAGI. CDR3 nucleotide sequence: TGTGCCAGCAGTACTAGGACAGGGGGGAATGAGCAGTTCTTC. It yields the protein CASSTRTGGNEQFF.

The chain has TRBV19 and TRBJ2-2; 9 bases agree with TRBD1. V was pared by 7 bases and J by 7 bases, with 22 bases of the junction left unmatched. The CDR3 consists of 19 residues. CDR1 is LNHDA, CDR2 SQIVND, per germline (reference sequence). For the CDR3, the DNA is TGTGCCAGTACCGATCTTAGAGGGACAGGGTCCAATCTCGGCGGGGAGCTGTTTTTT. Translation gives CASTDLRGTGSNLGGELFF.

On this clone: An end of the junction does not agree with germline; a read error may underlie this. The chain employs TRBV10-3 and TRBJ2-7; D ambiguous. The CDR3 runs to 14 residues. The V gene's germline CDR1 is ENHRY and CDR2 SYGVKD. The CDR3 DNA follows: TGTGCCATCAGGGAGTTAGAAAGCTCCTACGAGCAGTACTTC. Encoded protein: CAIRELESSYEQYF.

The chain employs TRBV7-3 and TRBJ2-1, with 8 bases matching TRBD2. V was pared by 2 bases and J by 8 bases, with 8 bases of the junction left unmatched. The CDR3 spans 15 residues. Germline V lookup: CDR1 SGHTA, CDR2 FQGTGA. The CDR3 DNA is TGTGCCAGCAGCTTAGCTGGCGGGGGGCCTCATGAGCAGTTCTTC. Its translation is CASSLAGGGPHEQFF.

The chain links TRBV5-6 to TRBJ2-1; no reliable D call. The CDR3 runs to 17 residues. The germline gives CDR1 SGHDT, CDR2 YYEEEE. Trimming pared 0 bases from V and 5 bases from J, leaving 18 bases between. The CDR3 loop reads CASSLVVTTTLHNEQFF. DNA of the CDR3: TGTGCCAGCAGCTTGGTGGTCACGACAACTCTGCACAATGAGCAGTTCTTC.

This clone has just one count. The V gene is TRBV11-2, the J gene TRBJ1-1; 8 bases align to TRBD1. The germline CDR1 and CDR2 sequences are SGHAT and FQNNGV. This CDR3 comprises 13 residues. The J segment lost 5 bases and the V segment lost 3 bases, leaving 2 bases of the junction unmatched. The CDR3 bases are TGTGCCAGCAGCTTCCAGGGGGCAACTGAAGCTTTCTTT. This translates into CASSFQGATEAFF.

The chain links TRBV5-1 to TRBJ1-1; 8 bases match TRBD1. The V gene's germline CDR1 is SGHRS and CDR2 YFSETQ. The CDR3 extends over 17 amino acids. The V gene end was trimmed by 0 bases and the J gene end by 0 bases; junction bases not matched to a gene: 7. CDR3 sequence (DNA): TGCGCCAGCAGCTTGGCCGGACAGGGCCTTATGAACACTGAAGCTTTCTTT. Its protein is CASSLAGQGLMNTEAFF.

This chain connects TRBV5-4 to TRBJ1-1, with 7 nucleotides matching TRBD1. From germline, CDR1 is SGHNT and CDR2 YYREEE (reference sequence). Germline trimming cut 0 bases from V and 5 bases from J; bases unmatched to any gene: 7. CDR3 length equals 15 residues. The CDR3, as DNA: TGTGCCAGCAGCTTGGCAAAAGGGGGCGGGACTGAAGCTTTCTTT. Its protein is CASSLAKGGGTEAFF. The whole variable domain, remainder taken from reference TRBV5-4 and TRBJ1-1, is ETGVTQSPTHLIKTRGQQVTLRCSSQSGHNTVSWYQQALGQGPQFIFQYYREEENGRGNFPPRFSGLQFPNYSSELNVNALELDDSALYLCASSLAKGGGTEAFFGQGTRLTVV.

V is TRBV29-1 and J is TRBJ1-4, with D possibly being TRBD1 (5 bases). CDR3 length: 13 residues. The ends were cut back, 0 bases at V and 7 bases at J, with 9 bases in the middle. From germline, CDR1 is SQVTM and CDR2 ANQGSEA. For the CDR3, the DNA is TGCAGCGTTGAAGATCCGGACACTGAAAAACTGTTTTTT. Translated, it gives CSVEDPDTEKLFF.

The gene calls are TRBV27 and TRBJ1-1; no clear D. The CDR3 sequence is 13 residues long. Trimming shortened V by 0 bases and J by 6 bases, and 8 bases separated the two germline ends. Germline loops: CDR1 MNHEY, CDR2 SMNVEV (reference sequence). In DNA form, the CDR3 reads TGTGCCAGCAGTTTATCGAGGGCCGCTGAAGCTTTCTTT. Its translation: CASSLSRAAEAFF.

DNA of the CDR3: TGTGCCAGCAGCCCGTGGGGGGGGGCGAACACTGAAGCTTTCTTT. Residues: CASSPWGGANTEAFF. V and J are TRBV9 and TRBJ1-1, with D tentatively TRBD1 (6 bases). With 4 bases removed from V and 1 base from J, the gap between germline ends came to 14 bases. This CDR3 contains 15 residues. Per germline, CDR1 SGDLS and CDR2 YYNGEE.

This chain connects TRBV15 to TRBJ2-7, with D possibly matching TRBD1 (5 bases). This CDR3 region has 12 residues. From germline, CDR1 is LNHNV and CDR2 YYDKDF (reference sequence). Deletions cut 11 bases from V and 9 bases from J, with 20 bases between. CDR3 sequence reads: CAPHRRLRVQYF. In nucleotides, the CDR3 is TGTGCCCCCCACAGGCGGCTACGAGTGCAGTACTTC.